The text below deals with one TCR beta chain. The sample comes from a study of blood T cell repertoires in COVID-19. The wider study: From the United States, Italy and Spain came samples of acute and convalescent COVID-19. PBMCs, B-cell-depleted T cells, or T cells provided the cDNA or gDNA that made up the material.

This CDR3 comprises 14 residues. CDR1 and CDR2 from the germline V gene are SGHTA and FQGNSA. Trimming took 3 bases from V and 8 from J; bases not matched to a gene: 5. In the authors' workflow: Estimates of nucleated cell counts were drawn from the amplification of reference gene primers. Assay used: immunoSEQ multiplex PCR; TCRdb lists only in-frame clones, some missing. The V and J calls and clone size are taken from that table; D and trimming were inferred from the DNA. Of 80,000 to 95,000 clones in the sample, 70% to 85% are singletons; the top ten hold approximately 4.4%. Sequenced input: peripheral blood. This receptor was identified in a woman aged 45-59 years with acute or convalescent COVID-19. The V gene is TRBV7-2, the J gene TRBJ1-1; 11 nucleotides agree with TRBD1. CDR3 residues: CASSFGQGASEAFF. The DNA of the CDR3 is TGTGCCAGCAGCTTCGGACAGGGGGCGTCAGAAGCTTTCTTT.